The 3 T cell receptor beta chains reported below all come from one sample, sequenced in a study of blood T cell repertoires in COVID-19. Data came from immunoSEQ multiplex PCR; TCRdb stores just in-frame clones and leaves some out. The data hold a few hundred thousand clones, with approximately 90% observed a single time. Sequencing used PBMCs or T cells enriched from blood (not recorded which). These receptors came from a woman in her 40s who had recovered from COVID-19.

The V gene is TRBV4-1, the J gene TRBJ1-3; D is unclear. The length of the CDR3 is 15 residues. Looked up from germline, CDR1 is MGHRA and CDR2 is YSYEKL. Trimming took 0 bases from V and 7 from J, leaving 13 bases between them. The CDR3 coding sequence is TGCGCCAGCAGCCAAGATCCCGAAATTAGCAACACCATATATTTT. It encodes CASSQDPEISNTIYF.

This clone has just one count. The gene calls are TRBV15 and TRBJ1-2; D gene unclear. The CDR3 spans 13 residues. Trimming left V 2 bases short and J 3 bases short, with 7 bases between. The germline V gene encodes CDR1 LNHNV and CDR2 YYDKDF (reference sequence). The CDR3 bases are TGTGCCACCAGCAGACAGGACTACTATGGCTACACCTTC. As protein: CATSRQDYYGYTF.

The chain carries TRBV7-2 and TRBJ1-5; weak D call: TRBD1 (6 bases). The germline V and J ends were trimmed by 4 bases and 1 base, with 8 bases remaining between them. The length of the CDR3 is 14 residues. CDR1 is SGHTA, CDR2 FQGNSA, per germline. The DNA of the CDR3 is TGTGCCAGCAGCTGGCAGGGGAGCAATCAGCCCCAGCATTTT. Translating gives CASSWQGSNQPQHF.